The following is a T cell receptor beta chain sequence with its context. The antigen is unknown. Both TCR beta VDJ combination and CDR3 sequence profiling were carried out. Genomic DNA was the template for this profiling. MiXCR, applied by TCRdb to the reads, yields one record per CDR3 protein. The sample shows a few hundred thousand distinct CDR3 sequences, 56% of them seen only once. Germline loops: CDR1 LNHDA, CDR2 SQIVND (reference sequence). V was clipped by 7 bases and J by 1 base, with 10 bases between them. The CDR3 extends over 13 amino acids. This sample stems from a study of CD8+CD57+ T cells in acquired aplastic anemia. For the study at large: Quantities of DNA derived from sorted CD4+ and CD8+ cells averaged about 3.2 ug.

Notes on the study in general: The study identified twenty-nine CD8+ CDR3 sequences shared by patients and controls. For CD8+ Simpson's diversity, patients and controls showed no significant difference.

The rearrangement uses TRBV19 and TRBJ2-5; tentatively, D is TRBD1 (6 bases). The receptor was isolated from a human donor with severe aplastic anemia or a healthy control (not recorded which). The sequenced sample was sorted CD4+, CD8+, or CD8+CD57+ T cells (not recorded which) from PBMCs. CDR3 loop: CASTRGGQETQYF. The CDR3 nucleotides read TGTGCCAGTACCAGGGGTGGCCAAGAGACCCAGTACTTC.